Below, 32 T cell receptor beta chains from the same sample are listed, as sequenced in a study of tumor-infiltrating lymphocytes in primary liver carcinoma. A constant-region primer primed TCR beta cDNA synthesis from about 0.55 ug of total RNA. The TCR beta library was amplified through three nested multiplex PCR rounds in a modified ARM-PCR procedure. PCR rounds one and two used TRBV1-TRBV30 forward primers with a C-beta reverse primer for around 9 cycles each. TCRdb reprocessed the multiplex PCR reads via MiXCR and lists one record per CDR3 protein. The sample records approximately 330,000 distinct CDR3 sequences, less than 70% being singletons. RNA isolated from unsorted whole blood supplied the blood RNA, with germline DNA also extracted. The sequenced sample consisted of peripheral blood. Receptors originate from a middle-aged man with primary liver carcinoma and hepatitis B virus infection.

Of note for this clonotype: No conserved phenylalanine or tryptophan ends this CDR3, so it is likely a read error. V and J are TRBV6-2 or TRBV6-3 and TRBJ2-1, with D maybe TRBD1 (5 bases). V shed 10 bases and J shed 6 bases, with 22 bases lying between them. In germline, CDR1 is MNHEY, CDR2 SVGEGT. CDR3 length: 15 amino acids. Here the CDR3 reads CAISRRAGMGNEQFL. CDR3 in DNA: TGTGCCATCAGCCGTCGGGCAGGGATGGGCAATGAGCAGTTCCTC.

Points on this clonotype: One junction end disagrees with the germline gene, perhaps due to a read error. This chain links TRBV10-1 with TRBJ2-5; D is unresolved. The CDR3 contains 14 residues. CDR1 is WNHNN, CDR2 SYGVQD, per germline (reference sequence). CDR3 nucleotide sequence: TGCGCCAGCAGTGATTCGGCCCGCCTAGAGACCCGGTACTTC. It is translated as CASSDSARLETRYF.

This rearrangement joins TRBV11-2 to TRBJ2-5, with a possible D match to TRBD2 (6 bases). V lost 1 base to trimming and J lost 2 bases, with 14 bases between them. The length of the CDR3 is 16 residues. Germline CDR1 reads SGHAT; CDR2 reads FQNNGV. The CDR3 nucleotides read TGTGCCAGCAGCTTAGTCCCGGCCAGCGGGCAAGAGACCCAGTACTTC. Amino acid sequence: CASSLVPASGQETQYF. Supplemented by reference TRBV11-2 and TRBJ2-5, the full variable domain reads EAGVAQSPRYKIIEKRQSVAFWCNPISGHATLYWYQQILGQGPKLLIQFQNNGVVDDSQLPKDRFSAERLKGVDSTLKIQPAKLEDSAVYLCASSLVPASGQETQYFGPGTRLLVL.

As to this clonotype: A much larger clone sits a single nucleotide away, making a read error possible. The CDR3 DNA reads as TGCGCCAGCAGCTTTACTACTTGCGCTAAAGGCACAGATACGCAGTATTTT. Amino acids: CASSFTTCAKGTDTQYF. The chain combines TRBV4-1 with TRBJ2-3; D gene unclear. Germline V gene sequence: CDR1 MGHRA, CDR2 YSYEKL. The CDR3 consists of 17 residues. V lost 5 bases and J 1 base, leaving 19 bases between the germline ends.

This clonotype appeared many times. The chain employs TRBV12-3 or TRBV12-4 and TRBJ2-5; 8 positions match TRBD1. This CDR3 is 14 amino acids long. Losses at the gene ends were 4 bases for V and 5 bases for J; bases not matched to a gene: 6. CDR3 protein: CASSSDRAEETQYF. The CDR3 bases are TGTGCCAGCAGTTCGGACAGGGCCGAGGAGACCCAGTACTTC.

Concerning this clonotype itself: No conserved phenylalanine or tryptophan is present at the end of the CDR3, so a read error is the likely explanation. The rearrangement links TRBV11-2 to TRBJ1-1, with D possibly matching TRBD1 (6 bases). The CDR3 is made up of 13 amino acids. Germline V gene sequence: CDR1 SGHAT, CDR2 FQNNGV. V lost 6 bases to trimming and J lost 10 bases, with 18 bases between them. CDR3 sequence reads: CASRLDSVDLAFL. The CDR3 DNA sequence: TGTGCCAGCAGGTTGGACAGTGTGGATTTAGCTTTCCTT.

Of note for this clonotype: A clone one base away is much larger, so this may be a read error. The rearrangement joins TRBV4-2 to TRBJ2-1, with TRBD2 matching 7 bases. From germline, CDR1 is LGHNA and CDR2 YNFKEQ. CDR3 length equals 15 residues. The CDR3 loop is CASSQEPRTSNEHFF. DNA of the CDR3: TGTGCCAGCAGCCAAGAGCCCCGGACTAGTAATGAGCATTTCTTC.

This clonotype came up many times. A much more abundant neighbour one base away suggests this may be a read error. The chain has TRBV11-2 and TRBJ2-3, with a weak D call TRBD2 (6 bases). Per germline, CDR1 SGHAT and CDR2 FQNNGV. The CDR3 is 14 residues long. Trimming shortened V by 4 bases and J by 4 bases, and 12 bases separated the two germline ends. The CDR3 reads CASSSAASADTQYF. CDR3 DNA: TGTGCCAGCAGCTCAGCAGCTAGCGCAGATACGCAGTATTTT.

Notes on this clonotype: Mismatch with germline at one junction end may stem from a read error. The chain recombines TRBV11-2 with TRBJ1-4, with D unresolved. Germline values: CDR1 SGHAT, CDR2 FQNNGV. CDR3 length: 15 amino acids. The CDR3 DNA sequence: TGTGCCAGCAGCCTGGGATTTGTAACTAATGAAGAACTGTTTTTT. Translation: CASSLGFVTNEELFF.

With regard to this clonotype: A much larger clone differs by one base, so this may be a read error. J is TRBJ2-1 and V is TRBV12-5; D may be TRBD2 (6 bases). The length of the CDR3 is 14 residues. The germline CDR1 and CDR2 sequences are LGHNT and FRNRAP. The CDR3 loop reads CVSASAYPYNEQFF. CDR3 bases: TGTGTTAGTGCTAGCGCATACCCCTACAATGAGCAGTTCTTC.

Note on this clonotype: The junction departs from germline at one end; a sequencing error may be responsible. The V gene is TRBV20-1, the J gene TRBJ2-1; 8 positions match TRBD2. Germline V gene data show CDR1 as DFQATT and CDR2 as SNEGSKA (reference sequence). The CDR3 totals 12 residues. The CDR3 DNA follows: TGCACTGCTAGAAGTAGCGGGAAAGAGCTGTTCTTC. Encoded protein: CTARSSGKELFF.

This clonotype was seen at least ten times. The chain has TRBV6-2 or TRBV6-3 and TRBJ2-1; the D gene is possibly TRBD2 (6 bases). V lost 6 bases, J lost 9 bases, and 15 bases lay in between. The CDR3 runs 13 residues. Germline V lookup: CDR1 MNHEY, CDR2 SVGEGT. CDR3: CASSPPAGTEQFF. The CDR3 DNA reads as TGTGCCAGCAGCCCCCCGGCGGGGACTGAGCAGTTCTTC.

A remark on this clonotype: A much larger clone sits a single nucleotide away, making a read error possible. This chain joins TRBV12-3 or TRBV12-4 and TRBJ2-7; D is perhaps TRBD1 (6 bases). V was clipped by 4 bases and J by 2 bases, with 15 bases between them. The CDR3 covers 15 residues. The CDR3 is CASSSKDSGPYEQYF. The CDR3 nucleotides are TGTGCCAGCAGTTCGAAGGACAGTGGGCCCTACGAGCAGTACTTC.

Comment on this clonotype: One end of the junction is discordant with germline, which a read error may explain. The rearrangement uses TRBV5-4 and TRBJ2-7; 10 nucleotides line up with TRBD2. The J call could be wrong; TRBJ2-1 is a better fit for the DNA end. This CDR3 is built from 15 residues. The germline CDR1 and CDR2 sequences are SGHNT and YYREEE (reference sequence). In DNA form, the CDR3 reads TGCGCCAGCAGATCCGGACTAGCGGAATACAATGAGCAGTTCTTC. This codes for CASRSGLAEYNEQFF.

This clonotype has a count of ten or more. The gene calls are TRBV4-1 and TRBJ2-5; 7 bases fit TRBD1. The germline CDR1 and CDR2 sequences are MGHRA and YSYEKL. The CDR3 consists of 16 residues. With V trimmed by 3 bases and J by 2 bases, 9 bases remained unmatched. The CDR3 is CASSHGPGQRQETQYF. The CDR3 DNA is TGCGCCAGCAGCCATGGGCCGGGACAGAGGCAAGAGACCCAGTACTTC.

This clonotype showed up many times. The V and J genes are TRBV4-1 and TRBJ2-7; weak D call: TRBD2 (6 bases). V shed 1 base and J shed 0 bases, with 13 bases lying between them. This CDR3 has 16 amino acids. The V gene's germline CDR1 is MGHRA and CDR2 YSYEKL. The CDR3 nucleotides are TGCGCCAGCAGCCAAGTCGGGCGGGAAGGCTCCTACGAGCAGTACTTC. Its translation is CASSQVGREGSYEQYF.

Remarks on this clonotype: With a much larger clone just one base away, this may be a read error. V usage is TRBV6-5 and J usage is TRBJ1-2; D may be TRBD1 (5 bases). Germline CDR1 reads MNHEY; CDR2 reads SVGAGI. The CDR3 length is 15 residues. The chain's CDR3 is CACRRNPRANYGYTF. The CDR3 region has the DNA TGTGCCTGCAGGCGTAACCCCAGGGCTAACTATGGCTACACCTTC.

This clonotype was seen many times. The chain joins TRBV11-2 to TRBJ1-4, with 7 bases identical to TRBD1. The CDR3 is made up of 14 amino acids. V trimming: 5 bases; J trimming: 5 bases; junction bases outside the gene matches: 5. The V gene's germline CDR1 is SGHAT and CDR2 FQNNGV. CDR3 sequence: CASSVTGVNEKLFF. The CDR3 coding sequence is TGTGCCAGCAGCGTTACAGGGGTCAATGAAAAACTGTTTTTT. Together with reference TRBV11-2 and TRBJ1-4, the CDR3 gives the full variable domain: EAGVAQSPRYKIIEKRQSVAFWCNPISGHATLYWYQQILGQGPKLLIQFQNNGVVDDSQLPKDRFSAERLKGVDSTLKIQPAKLEDSAVYLCASSVTGVNEKLFFGSGTQLSVL.

This sequence joins TRBV11-2 and TRBJ2-7; unclear D gene. CDR1 is SGHAT and CDR2 is FQNNGV in the germline V gene. Trimming shortened V by 10 bases and J by 6 bases, and 16 bases separated the two germline ends. The CDR3 sequence is 12 residues long. Here the CDR3 reads CAIRLSVGEQYF. The CDR3 DNA follows: TGTGCCATCAGATTATCTGTTGGCGAGCAGTACTTC.

Concerning this clonotype: Because the CDR3 is missing its conserved closing phenylalanine or tryptophan, this is likely a read error. This rearrangement joins TRBV11-2 to TRBJ2-1, with a possible D match to TRBD2 (5 bases). The CDR3 is 15 amino acids. Germline values: CDR1 SGHAT, CDR2 FQNNGV. CDR3 sequence: CASSPGLADYSEQFS. CDR3 nucleotides: TGTGCCAGCAGCCCGGGATTAGCCGACTACAGTGAGCAGTTCTCC.

With respect to this clonotype: A clone one base away is much larger, so this may be a read error. V and J are TRBV6-6 and TRBJ2-1, with D unclear. The V gene's germline CDR1 is MNHNY and CDR2 SVGAGI (reference sequence). The CDR3 extends over 14 amino acids. V was shortened by 5 bases and J by 5 bases, with 13 bases between the two germline ends. DNA for the CDR3: TGTGCCAGCAGTGCGCACATGGAAAACAATGAGCAGTTCTTC. Translated: CASSAHMENNEQFF.

On this clonotype: One end of the junction fails to match germline, which may point to a read error. The V and J genes are TRBV11-3 and TRBJ2-2; D may correspond to TRBD1 or TRBD2 (6 bases each). The CDR3 spans 17 residues. Looked up from germline, CDR1 is SGHNT and CDR2 is YENEEA. CDR3: CVSSLGLGGAGTGELFF. The CDR3 coding sequence is TGTGTCAGCAGCTTAGGCCTGGGGGGCGCGGGCACCGGGGAACTGTTTTTT.

The chain combines TRBV7-9 with TRBJ2-7; TRBD2 aligns across 7 bases. Trimming removed 3 bases from V and 4 bases from J; junction bases left unmatched: 6. The CDR3 extends over 14 amino acids. The germline CDR1 and CDR2 sequences are SEHNR and FQNEAQ (reference sequence). DNA for the CDR3: TGTGCCAGCAGCTTCCGGGAGGCCGATTACGAGCAGTACTTC. Translated, it gives CASSFREADYEQYF.

About this clonotype: A much larger clone differs from this one at a single base, so this may be a read error. V usage is TRBV6-2 or TRBV6-3 and J usage is TRBJ1-5, with D possibly matching TRBD1 (5 bases). CDR1 and CDR2 (germline): MNHEY, SVGEGT. The length of the CDR3 is 13 residues. CDR3 bases: TGTGCCAGCAGGAACGGGGGAAGTCAGTCCCAGCATTTT. As protein: CASRNGGSQSQHF.

The chain is built from TRBV11-2 and TRBJ1-6; D is unresolved. Per germline, CDR1 SGHAT and CDR2 FQNNGV. This CDR3 comprises 18 residues. CDR3 residues: CVNSPLFMESSYNSPLHF. In nucleotides, the CDR3 is TGTGTCAACAGCCCCCTTTTTATGGAGAGCTCCTATAATTCACCCCTCCACTTT.

The rearrangement uses TRBV11-2 and TRBJ1-1; D ambiguous. The CDR3 has 15 amino acids. Per germline, CDR1 SGHAT and CDR2 FQNNGV. V was clipped by 5 bases and J by 1 base, with 14 bases between them. CDR3 DNA: TGTGCCAGCAGCCCTCGAGGCTTAGGGAACACTGAAGCTTTCTTT. It specifies CASSPRGLGNTEAFF.

As concerns this clonotype: A read error may account for a junction end that differs from germline. The chain joins TRBV6-2 or TRBV6-3 to TRBJ2-3; 8 positions match TRBD2. The CDR3 extends over 19 amino acids. CDR1 is MNHEY, CDR2 SVGEGT, per germline. The CDR3 region has the DNA TGTGCCAACAGTTACTCCGGACTAGCAGGGACTATGAGCACAGATACGCAGTATTTT. Translated: CANSYSGLAGTMSTDTQYF.

To note about this clonotype: This CDR3 fails to terminate in the conserved phenylalanine or tryptophan, so it likely reflects a read error. The V gene is TRBV6-6, the J gene TRBJ2-5; 8 bases agree with TRBD1. The CDR3 consists of 15 residues. Germline V gene sequence: CDR1 MNHNY, CDR2 SVGAGI (reference sequence). After removal of 4 bases from V and 2 bases from J, the junction contained 6 bases not matched to a gene. CDR3 nucleotide sequence: TGTGCCAGCAGTTGGGACAGGAGTCTTCAAGAGACCCAGTACCTC. It specifies CASSWDRSLQETQYL.

Note on this clonotype: This may arise from a read error, as a much more abundant clone is one base away. Since the CDR3 does not end with the conserved phenylalanine or tryptophan, this likely comes from a read error. The rearrangement links TRBV4-1 to TRBJ2-5; 9 positions match TRBD1. There are 15 residues in the CDR3. CDR1 and CDR2 (germline): MGHRA, YSYEKL. The trim removed 4 bases at V and 4 bases at J, leaving 7 bases unmatched. Here the CDR3 DNA reads TGCGCCAGCAGCCGCGGTTTGACAGGGGGAGAGACCCAGTACTCC. Amino acids: CASSRGLTGGETQYS.

With respect to this clonotype: A junction end diverges from the germline sequence, so it may reflect a read error. This chain joins TRBV11-2 and TRBJ2-7; D call uncertain. Germline V gene lookup returns CDR1 SGHAT and CDR2 FQNNGV. The CDR3 consists of 14 residues. The CDR3 DNA sequence: TGTGCCAGCAGATTAGATCCACGGTACTACAAGCAGTACTTC. Translation: CASRLDPRYYKQYF.

The sample holds a few counts of this clonotype. The chain employs TRBV5-5 and TRBJ2-1; 12 bases map to TRBD2. This CDR3 region has 17 residues. Germline lookup yields CDR1 SGHKS and CDR2 YYEKEE (reference sequence). The ends lost 6 bases at V and 8 bases at J; junction bases unmatched: 15. This CDR3 is CASNFQKTSGSVDEQFF. DNA of the CDR3: TGTGCCAGCAACTTTCAGAAGACTAGCGGGAGTGTCGATGAGCAGTTCTTC. The full variable domain, in which reference TRBV5-5 and TRBJ2-1 provide the parts outside the CDR3, is DAGVTQSPTHLIKTRGQQVTLRCSPISGHKSVSWYQQVLGQGPQFIFQYYEKEERGRGNFPDRFSARQFPNYSSELNVNALLLGDSALYLCASNFQKTSGSVDEQFFGPGTRLTVL.

Of note for this clonotype: At one of its ends the junction is not consistent with the germline gene, which may arise from a read error. The chain uses TRBV11-2 and TRBJ2-1; TRBD2 agrees at 11 bases. Per germline, CDR1 SGHAT and CDR2 FQNNGV. This CDR3 spans 16 amino acids. In DNA form, the CDR3 reads TGTGTCAGCAGCAAGAGGGGACTAGCGGCTTACAATGAACATTTCTTC. It is translated as CVSSKRGLAAYNEHFF.